This T cell receptor beta chain is from a study of T cell responses to AZD1222 COVID-19 vaccine. Notes on the study in general: Per reports, nearly half of all spike-specific TCRs target regions that are unmutated in variants. Repertoire collection took place solely once the T cell response had peaked. Spike-specific TCR breadth and depth were elevated following two AZD1222 doses.

As for this clone: Its antigen is still unknown.

The junction had 5 bases not matched to a gene; V was cut back by 1 base and J by 6 bases. Germline values: CDR1 KGHDR, CDR2 SFDVKD. The CDR3 loop spans 16 amino acids. TCRdb's copy holds only in-frame clones and misses some; the assay was immunoSEQ multiplex PCR. The table has tens of thousands of clones, more than 75% seen once. The chain carries TRBV24-1 and TRBJ2-1; 10 nucleotides match TRBD2. This clonotype was obtained from an adult in good health. This specimen was peripheral blood, taken on day 0 of AZD1222 vaccination. CDR3 amino acids: CATSDFSSGGANEQFF. The CDR3 DNA follows: TGTGCCACCAGTGATTTTTCCAGCGGGGGGGCCAATGAGCAGTTCTTC.